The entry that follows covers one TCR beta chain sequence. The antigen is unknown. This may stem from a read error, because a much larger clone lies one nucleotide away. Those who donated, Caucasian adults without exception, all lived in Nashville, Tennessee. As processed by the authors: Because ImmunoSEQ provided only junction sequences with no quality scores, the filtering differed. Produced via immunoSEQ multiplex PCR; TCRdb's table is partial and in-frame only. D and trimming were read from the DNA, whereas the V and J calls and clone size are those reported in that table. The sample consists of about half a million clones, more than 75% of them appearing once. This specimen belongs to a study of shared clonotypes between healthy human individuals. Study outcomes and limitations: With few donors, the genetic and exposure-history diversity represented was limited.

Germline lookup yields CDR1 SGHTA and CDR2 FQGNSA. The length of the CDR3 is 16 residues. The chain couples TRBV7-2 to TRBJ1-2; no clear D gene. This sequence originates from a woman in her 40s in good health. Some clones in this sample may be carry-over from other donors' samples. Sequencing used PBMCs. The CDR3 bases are TGTGCCGGCAGCTTAGTCGCGGGCAGCTCTAACTATGGCTACACCTTC. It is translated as CAGSLVAGSSNYGYTF.